Sequencing of this T cell receptor beta chain was carried out in a study of T cell clones after liver transplantation (dated by TCRdb to the late 2010s). Some background on the complete study: The samples were obtained from ITN030ST, a randomized trial that attempted immunosuppression withdrawal within 2 years after liver transplantation. Donor-reactive T cell clones were identified by TCRbeta sequencing following a pre-transplant mixed lymphocyte reaction and were subsequently tracked in post-transplant blood. As an antigen-independent comparator for the donor-reactive sequences, third party-reactive TCRbeta sequences from pre-transplant MLRs were identified as well. Of the eight recipients, a few were HCV-positive, while the remaining recipients had been transplanted for non-autoimmune, non-viral indications. Subjects received no induction therapy and standard immunosuppression until randomization at 12-24 months post-transplant. Tolerance was defined as complete immunosuppression withdrawal for at least one year with no rise in liver enzymes beyond twice the upper limit of normal. Blood samples were collected pre-transplant, then pre-randomization ahead of withdrawal, and finally post-randomization once withdrawal had either been completed or failed. A cohort of 8 liver transplant recipients was studied, of whom 3 were classified as tolerant and 5 as non-tolerant.

Overall study results and their limits: A greater decline was seen for donor-reactive sequences than for third party-reactive sequences, suggesting partial antigen-specific deletion unrelated to withdrawal success. In most of the 8 subjects, regardless of tolerance or HCV status, circulating donor-reactive CD4 TCRbeta sequences dropped significantly post-transplant. Once repertoire turnover was taken into account, donor-reactive detection showed a significant reduction for CD4 in 7 of 8 subjects and for CD8 in 8 of 8. In a couple of subjects, low numbers of available donor cells limited the measurable donor-reactive repertoire. The conclusions were preliminary, being limited by small, heterogeneous patient numbers and by non-standardized post-transplant time points. Without allograft tissue specimens, donor-reactive T cells may have migrated into the graft rather than being deleted.

From a lookup of the germline V gene, CDR1 and CDR2 are SGHRS and YFSETQ. V drops 4 bases and J drops 2 bases, leaving 5 bases in between. CDR3 length: 12 amino acids, cysteine to phenylalanine. Only the CDR3 part of the read is kept: 36 bases, read in frame from the first base. Taken with the paper, the label for time point translates to: pre-transplant. Thawed unstimulated PBMCs were stained for CD3, CD4 and CD8 and FACS-sorted into CD3+CD4+ and CD3+CD8+ populations. Each of the 8 studied subjects was randomized to immunosuppression withdrawal. Genomic DNA was isolated with the Qiagen DNeasy Blood and Tissue Kit. High-throughput TCRbeta CDR3 sequencing of frozen genomic DNA was performed by immunoSEQ, with PCR amplification, mapping, bias correction and internal controls included. Per the authors' processing: Only productive rearrangements were retained, and each unique TCRbeta sequence was defined by its CDR3 nucleotide sequence together with its V and J gene. Donor-reactive sequences required at least 5-fold expansion in CFSE-low cells versus unstimulated pre-transplant cells and at least 0.01% frequency. Per-subject minimum frequency thresholds, based on the lowest-template unstimulated sample, ensured at least 90% detection power. Jensen-Shannon divergence between the top 1000 TCRbeta sequences post-transplant and pre-transplant was used to measure repertoire turnover. Changes in detection of donor-reactive sequences were assessed with two-sided Fisher's exact tests. In its TCRdb copy, this immuneACCESS table keeps in-frame sequences only and misses some clones. Where compared with another copy, unresolved V genes explain less than half of these, and the others have no known cause. From that table come the V and J calls and clone size; the DNA was used to work out D and trimming. The sample data list tens of thousands of clones, and roughly 90% of these were observed just once. The ten largest account for roughly 2.5% of the sample.

A single count supports this clone. Its antigen is currently not known. The input lacks base qualities; no much larger clone sits a single base away. Specimen: CD4+ T cells from blood, collected before liver transplant. This sequence uses TRBV5-1 and TRBJ2-3, with the D segment identity uncertain. The sequence derives from a human donor who received a liver transplant. The CDR3 protein: CASSPTTDTQYF. The DNA is TGCGCCAGCAGCCCGACCACAGATACGCAGTATTTT.